The next 18 T cell receptor beta chains were all read from a single sample in a study of beta chain features in type 1 diabetes. The sequenced template was cDNA made from the entire isolated RNA. The assay was immunoSEQ multiplex PCR, and TCRdb's table has in-frame clones only and misses some. The table lists 300,000 to 450,000 clones, roughly 13% of them singletons. The sequenced sample was naive CD4+ T cells from blood. Receptors were obtained from a man younger than 35 in good health.

This rearrangement joins TRBV27 to TRBJ1-1; D gene ambiguous. The CDR3 is made up of 8 amino acids. The germline gives CDR1 MNHEY, CDR2 SMNVEV (reference sequence). CDR3 nucleotides: TGTCCCGGGGATGAAGCTTTCTTT. It is translated as CPGDEAFF.

This rearrangement joins TRBV7-9 to TRBJ2-3; D remains ambiguous. V was trimmed by 0 bases and J by 6 bases, leaving 7 bases between them. The CDR3 is 13 residues long. CDR1 is SEHNR, CDR2 FQNEAQ, per germline (reference sequence). The CDR3 protein is CASSLAGPDTQYF. CDR3 nucleotide sequence: TGTGCCAGCAGCTTAGCGGGCCCGGATACGCAGTATTTT.

This clone was found a few times. V gene TRBV5-4 combines with J gene TRBJ2-7, with 7 bases lining up with TRBD1. The V segment lost 7 bases and the J segment 7 bases; nucleotides outside the gene matches: 14. CDR3 length equals 14 residues. Germline V gene data show CDR1 as SGHNT and CDR2 as YYREEE (reference sequence). The CDR3 nucleotides read TGTGCCAGCGGCCAGGGGGACCGCCTGGGGGAGCAGTACTTC. Its translation is CASGQGDRLGEQYF.

This clone came up a few times. This chain links TRBV11-2 with TRBJ2-1, with 9 bases aligning to TRBD2. This CDR3 region has 15 residues. The ends lost 5 bases at V and 4 bases at J; junction bases unmatched: 6. The germline gives CDR1 SGHAT, CDR2 FQNNGV. CDR3 sequence: CASSLRGGAYNEQFF. The CDR3 DNA is TGTGCCAGCAGCCTCCGCGGGGGGGCTTACAATGAGCAGTTCTTC.

This clone was observed a handful of times. This rearrangement joins TRBV30 to TRBJ2-2, with D uncertain. V dropped 3 bases and J dropped 1 base, with 9 bases sitting between them. CDR3 length: 14 residues. Germline V CDR1 and CDR2: GTSNPN, SVGIG (reference sequence). DNA for the CDR3: TGTGCCTGGAGGGTGACTGGGAACACCGGGGAGCTGTTTTTT. Amino acids: CAWRVTGNTGELFF.

The V gene is TRBV7-2, the J gene TRBJ2-4; the D gene is possibly TRBD1 (5 bases). The CDR3 contains 12 residues. V lost 10 bases and J lost 0, with 7 bases in between. Germline CDR1 SGHTA, CDR2 FQGNSA. CDR3 loop: CAIGEAKNIQYF. The CDR3 nucleotides are TGTGCCATAGGGGAAGCCAAAAACATTCAGTACTTC.

This rearrangement joins TRBV7-2 to TRBJ2-3, with 8 bases identical to TRBD2. This CDR3 region has 19 residues. The J segment lost 0 bases and the V segment lost 5 bases, leaving 16 bases of the junction unmatched. Germline CDR1 reads SGHTA; CDR2 reads FQGNSA. CDR3 in DNA: TGTGCCAGCAGCCCTCGGGGTAGCGGGGATTTGGGCAGCACAGATACGCAGTATTTT. Translating it yields CASSPRGSGDLGSTDTQYF.

This clone was counted between two and nine times. This chain uses TRBV7-9 with TRBJ2-3, with 7 nucleotides matching TRBD2. V was pared by 3 bases and J by 6 bases, with 3 bases of the junction left unmatched. CDR1 is SEHNR, CDR2 FQNEAQ, per germline (reference sequence). This CDR3 region has 13 residues. Here the CDR3 reads CASSLTSFDTQYF. CDR3 nucleotides: TGTGCCAGCAGCTTGACTAGCTTCGATACGCAGTATTTT.

The chain has TRBV7-2 and TRBJ1-2, with unresolved D. V gave up 1 base and J gave up 6 bases, with 9 bases separating them. The CDR3 spans 13 residues. Germline loops: CDR1 SGHTA, CDR2 FQGNSA. CDR3 DNA sequence: TGTGCCAGCAGCTTAGGGTCAGAACATGGCTACACCTTC. This encodes CASSLGSEHGYTF.

The chain links TRBV6-5 to TRBJ1-5, with 8 bases aligning to TRBD1. V trimming: 6 bases; J trimming: 3 bases; junction bases outside the gene matches: 4. The CDR3 covers 14 residues. Germline CDR1 MNHEY, CDR2 SVGAGI. CDR3 in DNA: TGTGCCAGCAGCTACAGGGGGTACAATCAGCCCCAGCATTTT. Translation gives CASSYRGYNQPQHF.

V usage is TRBV7-3 and J usage is TRBJ2-3, with D perhaps matching TRBD2 (6 bases). Looked up from germline, CDR1 is SGHTA and CDR2 is FQGTGA. The CDR3 contains 14 residues. The V end lost 1 base, the J end lost 2 bases, and 7 bases lay between the germline ends. CDR3 coding DNA: TGTGCCAGCAGCTTAAGCGGGACCACAGATACGCAGTATTTT. Translated, it gives CASSLSGTTDTQYF.

A few counts support this clone. The genes are TRBV5-4 and TRBJ2-7; maybe TRBD1 (6 bases). This CDR3 has 19 amino acids. The germline V gene encodes CDR1 SGHNT and CDR2 YYREEE (reference sequence). Trimming took off 6 bases at V and 1 base at J, with 29 bases between the two ends. The CDR3 region is CASTRGRRDTVNGSYEQYF. Written as DNA, the CDR3 is TGTGCCAGCACCCGTGGTCGCCGGGACACTGTAAACGGTTCCTACGAGCAGTACTTC.

This clone showed up just a few times. The V call is TRBV18, the J call TRBJ2-7, with D possibly TRBD1 on 6 matching bases. Trimming shortened V by 4 bases and J by 0 bases, and 7 bases separated the two germline ends. Germline lookup yields CDR1 KGHSH and CDR2 LQKENI. This CDR3 is built from 13 residues. CDR3 sequence reads: CASSRQASYEQYF. In DNA, the CDR3 is TGTGCCAGCTCACGACAGGCCTCCTACGAGCAGTACTTC.

This clone was recorded a few times. The J gene is TRBJ2-3, the V gene TRBV5-4; D ambiguous. Per germline, CDR1 SGHNT and CDR2 YYREEE (reference sequence). Trimming shortened V by 3 bases and J by 6 bases, and 5 bases separated the two germline ends. This CDR3 region has 11 residues. The chain's CDR3 is CASSSRDTQYF. CDR3 nucleotide sequence: TGTGCCAGCAGCTCGAGGGATACGCAGTATTTT.

This clone was counted only a few times. The chain has TRBV5-1 and TRBJ2-7; 8 bases are a match to TRBD1. CDR3 length: 15 residues. The germline CDR1 and CDR2 sequences are SGHRS and YFSETQ. Germline trimming cut 4 bases from V and 9 bases from J; bases unmatched to any gene: 15. CDR3: CASSGSPGQAGGQYF. The CDR3 DNA reads TGCGCCAGCAGCGGAAGCCCGGGACAGGCCGGGGGGCAGTACTTC.

This clone was detected only a few times. The gene calls are TRBV28 and TRBJ2-4; weak D call: TRBD1 (6 bases). The germline CDR1 and CDR2 sequences are MDHEN and SYDVKM. V shed 2 bases and J shed 6 bases, with 14 bases lying between them. The CDR3 loop spans 15 amino acids. For the CDR3, the DNA is TGTGCCAGCAGTTTACTTGGGGCCAGGGGAAACATTCAGTACTTC. It translates to CASSLLGARGNIQYF.

V usage is TRBV6-5 and J usage is TRBJ2-3; D unclear. This CDR3 is built from 15 residues. V was cut by 0 bases and J by 2 bases, with 9 bases left in between. Germline V lookup: CDR1 MNHEY, CDR2 SVGAGI. The chain's CDR3 is CASSYSEPYTDTQYF. The CDR3 DNA is TGTGCCAGCAGTTACTCAGAACCCTACACAGATACGCAGTATTTT.

J is TRBJ1-1 and V is TRBV21-1; the D call TRBD1 from the table was never checked on the DNA. TRBV21-1 is reported as a pseudogene. This CDR3 is 16 amino acids long. The CDR3 region has the DNA TGTGCCAGCAGCAAAGGAATAGGGGAATCGGACACTGAAGCTTTCTTT. This encodes CASSKGIGESDTEAFF.